Here is one T cell receptor (beta chain) with its context. The data were obtained in a study of Ad26.COV2.S vaccination and SARS-CoV-2 variants. Study information: It was the COV1001 Ad26.COV2.S trial arm that included the donor.

Described treatment: around 19 received Ad26.COV2.S at low or high dose, single or two shots; about 5 received placebo; per-sample allocation not given. Sample collection was performed on day 63 after the first vaccine or placebo injection. Clones were read by immunoSEQ multiplex PCR, and TCRdb kept only the in-frame ones, dropping some. The sample has 350,000 to 600,000 clones, about nine tenths seen once. Germline V gene lookup returns CDR1 MNHEY and CDR2 SVGAGI. The CDR3 has 12 residues. V lost 4 bases to trimming and J lost 6 bases, with 9 bases between them. The TCR comes from a person aged 18-65 years who received the Ad26.COV2.S COVID-19 vaccine or a placebo. The sequenced sample was peripheral blood, obtained in a trial of Ad26.COV2.S vaccine versus placebo. The V call is TRBV6-5, the J call TRBJ1-1; D ambiguous. The CDR3 sequence is CASSSTLAEAFF. DNA for the CDR3: TGTGCCAGCAGTTCGACATTAGCTGAAGCTTTCTTT.